The rows below give T cell receptor beta chains drawn from one sample of a study of identical twins. TCRdb called the 5' RACE reads again in MiXCR, with one record for every CDR3 protein. In the table there are 350,000 to 450,000 distinct CDR3 sequences, roughly 18% of which are singletons. The source material was naive T cells sorted from blood. The source of these receptors is a middle-aged man in good health. Both conserved end residues are part of each CDR3. The D gene is left open where the match is weak. Rows may omit the clone size; those that give it use once, few, many or a size class.

cdr3_nt: TGTGCCAGCAGTCCGAGACTAGCGGACACCGGGGAGCTGTTTTTT
cdr3_aa: CASSPRLADTGELFF
d_call: TRBD2
clone_size: many
v_call: TRBV12-3/TRBV12-4
j_call: TRBJ2-2

cdr3_nt: TGTGCCAGCAGCCCCCATAAGGGGTCTAATGAAAAACTGTTTTTT
cdr3_aa: CASSPHKGSNEKLFF
d_call: NA
clone_size: NA
v_call: TRBV25-1
j_call: TRBJ1-4

cdr3_nt: TGTGCCAGCAGCTTGTTAGGGAACGAGCAGTACTTC
cdr3_aa: CASSLLGNEQYF
d_call: NA
clone_size: NA
v_call: TRBV5-5
j_call: TRBJ2-7

cdr3_nt: TGTGCCAGCAGCCCACCACCCGGGGGGGACAGCTTCCTTGAACAGGTTGAAGCTTTCTTT
cdr3_aa: CASSPPPGGDSFLEQVEAFF
d_call: TRBD1
clone_size: many
v_call: TRBV9
j_call: TRBJ1-1

cdr3_nt: TGCGCCAGCAGCCTCTATTCAGACCCGGGACGGGGAACCGAGCAGTACTTC
cdr3_aa: CASSLYSDPGRGTEQYF
d_call: NA
clone_size: few
v_call: TRBV4-3
j_call: TRBJ2-7

cdr3_nt: TGCAGTGCTAGAGATGTTTCCAGAGTGAACACCGGGGAGCTGTTTTTT
cdr3_aa: CSARDVSRVNTGELFF
d_call: NA
clone_size: few
v_call: TRBV20-1
j_call: TRBJ2-2

cdr3_nt: TGTGCCAGCAGCTTGGGGGCCCCACGATCCGGCACAGATACGCAGTATTTT
cdr3_aa: CASSLGAPRSGTDTQYF
d_call: NA
clone_size: NA
v_call: TRBV7-3
j_call: TRBJ2-3

cdr3_nt: TGCAGTGCGGACGGAGGGGCTAGCGGGTTCCCGGGAGAGACCCAGTACTTC
cdr3_aa: CSADGGASGFPGETQYF
d_call: TRBD2
clone_size: many
v_call: TRBV20-1
j_call: TRBJ2-5

cdr3_nt: TGCAGCGTTGAACTAGCGGGGGAGATCTACGAGCAGTACTTC
cdr3_aa: CSVELAGEIYEQYF
d_call: TRBD2
clone_size: many
v_call: TRBV29-1
j_call: TRBJ2-7

cdr3_nt: TGTGCCAGCAGCCCCGAGTCAACGGGCATTGAGCAGTTCTTC
cdr3_aa: CASSPESTGIEQFF
d_call: NA
clone_size: NA
v_call: TRBV7-2
j_call: TRBJ2-1

cdr3_nt: TGTGCCAGCAGCTTGCCTGGGACGTACCAAGAGACCCAGTACTTC
cdr3_aa: CASSLPGTYQETQYF
d_call: NA
clone_size: NA
v_call: TRBV5-6
j_call: TRBJ2-5

cdr3_nt: TGTGCTAGTGGTTTGGACCCCGTGGGGGCGCGGGAGCAGTTCTTC
cdr3_aa: CASGLDPVGAREQFF
d_call: NA
clone_size: few
v_call: TRBV12-5
j_call: TRBJ2-1

cdr3_nt: TGTGCCAGCAGCGTGTCGGGGCACTCCTACAATGAGCAGTTCTTC
cdr3_aa: CASSVSGHSYNEQFF
d_call: NA
clone_size: NA
v_call: TRBV5-6
j_call: TRBJ2-1

cdr3_nt: TGTGCCAGCAGCTCCTACGGGACTAGTGGGAATGAGCAGTTCTTC
cdr3_aa: CASSSYGTSGNEQFF
d_call: TRBD2
clone_size: NA
v_call: TRBV11-2
j_call: TRBJ2-1

cdr3_nt: TGTGCCAGCAGCCTCAGGACAGTTCAAGAGACCCAGTACTTC
cdr3_aa: CASSLRTVQETQYF
d_call: NA
clone_size: NA
v_call: TRBV7-2
j_call: TRBJ2-5

cdr3_nt: TGTGCCACCAGCAGAGATCCCCAGGGGGCCTGGACCGGGGAGCTGTTTTTT
cdr3_aa: CATSRDPQGAWTGELFF
d_call: TRBD1
clone_size: NA
v_call: TRBV15
j_call: TRBJ2-2

cdr3_nt: TGTGCCATCAGCCGGGGGCCGCCCTACGAGCAGTACTTC
cdr3_aa: CAISRGPPYEQYF
d_call: NA
clone_size: few
v_call: TRBV10-3
j_call: TRBJ2-7

cdr3_nt: TGCGCCAGCAGCCATCTAGCGGGGAGCTCCTACAATGAGCAGTTCTTC
cdr3_aa: CASSHLAGSSYNEQFF
d_call: TRBD2
clone_size: NA
v_call: TRBV4-1
j_call: TRBJ2-1

cdr3_nt: TGTGCCACCAGTGACACGACAGGAGCTGAGCAGTTCTTC
cdr3_aa: CATSDTTGAEQFF
d_call: NA
clone_size: NA
v_call: TRBV24-1
j_call: TRBJ2-1

cdr3_nt: TGCAGTGCTAGCCCTAGCACAGATACGCAGTATTTT
cdr3_aa: CSASPSTDTQYF
d_call: NA
clone_size: many
v_call: TRBV20-1
j_call: TRBJ2-3

cdr3_nt: TGTGCCAGCAGTTTAGGGGGGGCGAGAGGAGAAAAACTGTTTTTT
cdr3_aa: CASSLGGARGEKLFF
d_call: NA
clone_size: NA
v_call: TRBV28
j_call: TRBJ1-4

cdr3_nt: TGTGCCAGCAATGGGGGTGGGTTAATGAACACTGAAGCTTTCTTT
cdr3_aa: CASNGGGLMNTEAFF
d_call: NA
clone_size: few
v_call: TRBV2
j_call: TRBJ1-1

cdr3_nt: TGCAGCGGATCGAGGGGGGGCCAAGAGACCCAGTACTTC
cdr3_aa: CSGSRGGQETQYF
d_call: NA
clone_size: NA
v_call: TRBV29-1
j_call: TRBJ2-5

cdr3_nt: TGTGCTAGCAGCTTAGCGGGCAGGGCCAATGAGCAGTTCTTC
cdr3_aa: CASSLAGRANEQFF
d_call: TRBD2
clone_size: NA
v_call: TRBV7-7
j_call: TRBJ2-1

cdr3_nt: TGCAGTGCTACCGTGTTGAGCTCCTACGAGCAGTACTTC
cdr3_aa: CSATVLSSYEQYF
d_call: NA
clone_size: NA
v_call: TRBV20-1
j_call: TRBJ2-7

cdr3_nt: TGTGCCAGCAGTTTGCGCAGGGAAGATGGCTACACCTTC
cdr3_aa: CASSLRREDGYTF
d_call: NA
clone_size: NA
v_call: TRBV27
j_call: TRBJ1-2